This T cell receptor beta chain originates from a study of blood T cell repertoires in COVID-19. Self-reported history from a screening survey and questionnaire set each donor's cohort. Unmatched junction bases numbered 8, after V lost 4 bases and J lost 2 bases. CDR1 is SGHRS and CDR2 is YFSETQ in the germline V gene. This CDR3 spans 15 amino acids. In the authors' workflow: By means of reference gene primer amplification, nucleated cell counts were estimated. Clones were read by immunoSEQ multiplex PCR, and TCRdb kept only the in-frame ones, dropping some. D and trimming come from the DNA, and the V and J calls and clone size come from that table. The sample holds roughly 240,000 clones, approximately 90% seen once.

The sequencing input was PBMCs or T cells enriched from blood (not recorded which). The receptor was isolated from a woman between 35 and 50 years old with acute COVID-19. The V gene is TRBV5-1, the J gene TRBJ2-7, with 8 bases fitting TRBD1. CDR3 DNA: TGCGCCAGCAGCCGTGAGCCGGACAGGGCCTACGAGCAGTACGTC. Amino acids: CASSREPDRAYEQYV.